A single sample gave rise to the 24 T cell receptor beta chains below, sequenced in a study of post-analysis software for immune sequencing data. Included in the TCR beta cDNA libraries were unique molecular identifiers. TCRdb itself ran the PCR reads through MiXCR, one entry per CDR3 protein. The sample has 450,000 to 700,000 distinct CDR3 sequences; about 44% are singletons. These TCRs' antigens remain unknown. Study-level results: Four or five TRBV segments (TRBV5-6, TRBV5-1 and TRBV20-1 among them) occurred more frequently in patients than in controls.

Sample: blood. The receptors here all came from a girl aged 10 to 17 with multiple sclerosis.

The chain is built from TRBV12-3 or TRBV12-4 and TRBJ2-1; D ambiguous. The CDR3 is 16 residues long. V was clipped by 5 bases and J by 8 bases, with 22 bases between them. The CDR3 loop reads CASSALVHYPKDEQFF. CDR3 DNA: TGTGCCAGCAGTGCCCTTGTTCATTACCCTAAGGATGAGCAGTTCTTC.

CDR3 sequence reads: CAWRGNNEQYF. CDR3 in DNA: TGTGCCTGGAGGGGGAATAACGAGCAGTACTTC. V gene TRBV30 combines with J gene TRBJ2-7; D gene ambiguous. Germline V gene lookup returns CDR1 GTSNPN and CDR2 SVGIG (reference sequence). The CDR3 length is 11 residues. The V end was cut by 3 bases, the J end by 5 bases, with 8 bases between.

The V and J genes are TRBV6-6 and TRBJ2-7, with a tentative D call TRBD1 (6 bases). The CDR3 totals 13 residues. The germline V gene encodes CDR1 MNHNY and CDR2 SVGAGI (reference sequence). Trimming shortened V by 8 bases and J by 4 bases, and 15 bases separated the two germline ends. The CDR3 sequence is CASGALRGYEQYF. CDR3 nucleotides: TGTGCCAGCGGAGCCCTGAGGGGGTACGAGCAGTACTTC.

The V call is TRBV20-1, the J call TRBJ1-1; D remains ambiguous. Trimming left V 7 bases short and J 6 bases short, with 21 bases between. The length of the CDR3 is 14 residues. The germline CDR1 and CDR2 sequences are DFQATT and SNEGSKA (reference sequence). Here the CDR3 reads CSVYSGPKEAEAFF. The CDR3 DNA follows: TGCAGTGTTTACTCCGGGCCCAAGGAGGCTGAAGCTTTCTTT.

This clonotype was counted between two and nine times. The rearrangement uses TRBV20-1 and TRBJ2-1, with D perhaps TRBD2 (6 bases). V shed 6 bases and J shed 7 bases, with 16 bases lying between them. Germline values: CDR1 DFQATT, CDR2 SNEGSKA (reference sequence). This CDR3 spans 13 amino acids. CDR3: CSASQAGINEQFF. The CDR3 DNA is TGCAGTGCCTCTCAGGCGGGGATAAATGAGCAGTTCTTC.

Regarding this clonotype: At one boundary the junction diverges from the germline segment, which might be a read error. The V gene is TRBV15, the J gene TRBJ2-7; D is unresolved. Germline V gives CDR1 LNHNV, CDR2 YYDKDF (reference sequence). The CDR3 is 15 residues long. In DNA form, the CDR3 reads TGTGCCACCAGCAGAGATCTGAGTACGGTACACGAGCGGTACTTC. Amino acids: CATSRDLSTVHERYF. Drawing the rest from reference TRBV15 and TRBJ2-7, the complete variable domain is DAMVIQNPRYQVTQFGKPVTLSCSQTLNHNVMYWYQQKSSQAPKLLFHYYDKDFNNEADTPDNFQSRRPNTSFCFLDIRSPGLGDTAMYLCATSRDLSTVHERYFGPGTRLTVT.

The rearrangement links TRBV20-1 to TRBJ1-2, with D possibly TRBD1 on 5 matching bases. Germline CDR1 DFQATT, CDR2 SNEGSKA (reference sequence). V was shortened by 4 bases and J by 3 bases, with 9 bases between the two germline ends. This CDR3 is 12 amino acids long. In DNA form, the CDR3 reads TGCAGTGCTACGGGGGGGTACTATGGCTACACCTTC. This gives the protein CSATGGYYGYTF.

The rearrangement links TRBV24-1 to TRBJ2-5; either TRBD1 or TRBD2 may supply D (6 bases each). The CDR3 extends over 12 amino acids. Germline lookup yields CDR1 KGHDR and CDR2 SFDVKD. V was trimmed by 3 bases and J by 9 bases, leaving 10 bases between them. DNA of the CDR3: TGTGCCACCAGTGATCTCCGGGGGCCCCAGTACTTC. Protein: CATSDLRGPQYF.

The CDR3 region is CASSTRPGWSTDTQYF. Here the CDR3 DNA reads TGTGCCAGCAGCACCCGCCCGGGATGGAGCACAGATACGCAGTATTTT. This chain links TRBV21-1 with TRBJ2-3; the D call TRBD1 from the table was never checked on the DNA. TRBV21-1 is flagged as a pseudogene. The CDR3 spans 16 residues.

V is TRBV19 and J is TRBJ2-7, with TRBD1 as a possible D gene (6 bases). Trimming took 4 bases from V and 0 from J, leaving 7 bases between them. CDR3 length: 13 amino acids. The germline V gene has CDR1 LNHDA and CDR2 SQIVND (reference sequence). The CDR3 sequence: CASSRGLSYEQYF. CDR3 in DNA: TGTGCCAGTAGTAGGGGGCTCTCCTACGAGCAGTACTTC. Supplemented by reference TRBV19 and TRBJ2-7, the full variable domain reads DGGITQSPKYLFRKEGQNVTLSCEQNLNHDAMYWYRQDPGQGLRLIYYSQIVNDFQKGDIAEGYSVSREKKESFPLTVTSAQKNPTAFYLCASSRGLSYEQYFGPGTRLTVT.

This clonotype came up a few times. The V call is TRBV20-1, the J call TRBJ2-3; 12 bases align to TRBD2. The CDR3 spans 15 residues. Germline values: CDR1 DFQATT, CDR2 SNEGSKA (reference sequence). V dropped 6 bases and J dropped 5; count of bases not matched to a gene: 9. CDR3 sequence (DNA): TGCAGTGCCCTTCGGACTAGCGGGATAGGAGATACGCAGTATTTT. Translating gives CSALRTSGIGDTQYF.

The gene calls are TRBV6-5 and TRBJ1-2; 9 bases line up with TRBD1. CDR3 length equals 13 residues. The J segment lost 8 bases and the V segment lost 6 bases, leaving 7 bases of the junction unmatched. Germline CDR1 and CDR2: MNHEY and SVGAGI. The CDR3 is CASSQRDREGYTF. In DNA form, the CDR3 reads TGTGCCAGCAGCCAACGGGACAGGGAGGGCTACACCTTC.

The CDR3: CASRIDGPYGYTF. The CDR3 DNA follows: TGTGCCAGCAGGATAGACGGGCCCTATGGCTACACCTTC. The rearrangement joins TRBV12-3 or TRBV12-4 to TRBJ1-2; D is unresolved. The germline V and J ends were trimmed by 6 bases and 4 bases, with 12 bases remaining between them. This CDR3 region has 13 residues.

Concerning this clonotype: The junction departs from the called germline gene at one end, perhaps through a read error. This chain joins TRBV20-1 and TRBJ2-1, with 13 bases matching TRBD2. Germline loops: CDR1 DFQATT, CDR2 SNEGSKA (reference sequence). The CDR3 has 16 residues. CDR3 in amino acids: CSAGDTSGGAYNEQFF. For the CDR3, the DNA is TGCAGTGCTGGAGACACTAGCGGGGGGGCGTACAATGAGCAGTTCTTC.

This clonotype was recorded a few times. V gene TRBV11-2 combines with J gene TRBJ1-2, with a weak D call TRBD1 (5 bases). V was cut by 5 bases and J by 8 bases, with 18 bases left in between. The CDR3 runs 14 residues. CDR1 SGHAT and CDR2 FQNNGV come from the germline V gene. The CDR3 spells CASSTRDGLGGYTF. CDR3 in DNA: TGTGCCAGCAGCACACGGGACGGCTTGGGAGGCTACACCTTC.

This clonotype was recorded a few times. This chain connects TRBV7-9 to TRBJ1-2; D is perhaps TRBD1 (6 bases). Germline V CDR1 and CDR2: SEHNR, FQNEAQ (reference sequence). V lost 5 bases, J lost 6 bases, and 13 bases lay in between. The CDR3 contains 13 residues. The DNA for the CDR3 is TGTGCCAGCAGCATTGGGACATCGGATGGCTACACCTTC. It codes for CASSIGTSDGYTF.

V gene TRBV6-6 combines with J gene TRBJ1-6, with a weak D call TRBD1 (5 bases). CDR1 and CDR2 (germline): MNHNY, SVGAGI (reference sequence). Trimming took off 0 bases at V and 10 bases at J, with 16 bases between the two ends. The CDR3 has 16 residues. In DNA, the CDR3 is TGTGCCAGCAGTTACTCCGGGGGGTCAGCCCCCTCACCCCTCCACTTT. It encodes CASSYSGGSAPSPLHF.

The sample holds a few counts of this clonotype. The chain employs TRBV9 and TRBJ2-4; D is uncertain. The CDR3 runs to 15 residues. Trimming pared 0 bases from V and 3 bases from J, leaving 10 bases between. Germline-derived CDR1 and CDR2 are SGDLS and YYNGEE. Here the CDR3 DNA reads TGTGCCAGCAGCGTAGAGCCCGGACGCAAAAACATTCAGTACTTC. It translates to CASSVEPGRKNIQYF.

This clonotype came up a few times. The rearrangement uses TRBV5-1 and TRBJ2-4, with 7 nucleotides matching TRBD1. Matching the DNA end better, TRBJ2-7 makes the J call doubtful. The germline gives CDR1 SGHRS, CDR2 YFSETQ. This CDR3 contains 14 residues. The CDR3 loop reads CASSEGQVDDEQYF. For the CDR3, the DNA is TGCGCCAGCAGCGAAGGACAGGTGGATGACGAGCAGTACTTC.

The chain links TRBV5-1 to TRBJ1-4; D not certain. Trimming removed 3 bases from V and 0 bases from J, with 6 bases in between. CDR1 is SGHRS and CDR2 is YFSETQ in the germline V gene. This CDR3 contains 14 residues. CDR3 sequence: CASSSLATNEKLFF. CDR3 nucleotide sequence: TGCGCCAGCAGCTCTCTAGCAACTAATGAAAAACTGTTTTTT.

The chain uses TRBV7-2 and TRBJ2-1; D uncertain. The V gene lost 5 bases and the J gene lost 7 bases, with 9 bases spanning the gap. CDR3 length: 12 amino acids. CDR1 is SGHTA, CDR2 FQGNSA, per germline. The CDR3 region is CASSHQANEQFF. The CDR3 bases are TGTGCCAGCAGCCATCAGGCTAATGAGCAGTTCTTC.

This clonotype was found a few times. This rearrangement joins TRBV10-3 to TRBJ2-7, with a possible D match to TRBD1 (5 bases). The CDR3 totals 13 residues. Germline CDR1 and CDR2: ENHRY and SYGVKD. V was cut by 6 bases and J by 0 bases, with 9 bases left in between. CDR3 amino acids: CAISRQLSYEQYF. CDR3 nucleotide sequence: TGTGCCATCAGCCGACAGCTCTCCTACGAGCAGTACTTC.

V gene TRBV2 combines with J gene TRBJ2-7, with 8 bases identical to TRBD2. This CDR3 has 15 residues. Germline lookup yields CDR1 SNHLY and CDR2 FYNNEI. Trimming at V came to 1 base and at J to 3 bases, leaving 5 bases not matched to a gene. The CDR3 DNA reads TGTGCCAGCAGTGAAGGAACGGGAGGGCTCTACGAGCAGTACTTC. Its protein product is CASSEGTGGLYEQYF.

Of note for this clonotype: The conserved phenylalanine or tryptophan is not found at the CDR3 terminus, so this likely reflects a read error. The chain joins TRBV27 to TRBJ1-2; 11 nucleotides match TRBD1. V was pared by 5 bases and J by 8 bases, with 7 bases of the junction left unmatched. CDR1 is MNHEY and CDR2 is SMNVEV in the germline V gene (reference sequence). This CDR3 comprises 14 residues. The CDR3 spells CASSPRTGGKGYTI. The CDR3 nucleotides read TGTGCCAGCAGTCCCCGGACAGGGGGCAAGGGCTACACCATC.